This entry concerns a single T cell receptor (beta chain). Original processing notes: Nucleated cell number was recorded as an estimate derived from reference gene primer amplification. Assay: immunoSEQ multiplex PCR; the TCRdb copy retains only in-frame clones and omits some. V and J calls and clone size are copied from that table; D and trimming were computed from the DNA. The sample comprises about 300,000 clones, 83% of which are singletons, and approximately 9% rests with the top ten. These data come from a study of blood T cell repertoires in COVID-19. Study information: From the United States, Italy and Spain came samples of acute and convalescent COVID-19. PBMCs, B-cell-depleted T cells, or T cells were the source of the cDNA or gDNA that made up the material.

The junction had 8 bases not matched to a gene; V was cut back by 2 bases and J by 8 bases. Germline CDR1 reads GTSNPN; CDR2 reads SVGIG (reference sequence). CDR3 length equals 13 residues. The chain joins TRBV30 to TRBJ1-2; 7 nucleotides align to TRBD1. The specimen sequenced was peripheral blood. The sequence came from a woman between 50 and 59 years old who had recovered from COVID-19. The CDR3 region has the DNA TGTGCCTGGAGTCCCTACAGGGGTACGGGCTACACCTTC. Its translation is CAWSPYRGTGYTF.